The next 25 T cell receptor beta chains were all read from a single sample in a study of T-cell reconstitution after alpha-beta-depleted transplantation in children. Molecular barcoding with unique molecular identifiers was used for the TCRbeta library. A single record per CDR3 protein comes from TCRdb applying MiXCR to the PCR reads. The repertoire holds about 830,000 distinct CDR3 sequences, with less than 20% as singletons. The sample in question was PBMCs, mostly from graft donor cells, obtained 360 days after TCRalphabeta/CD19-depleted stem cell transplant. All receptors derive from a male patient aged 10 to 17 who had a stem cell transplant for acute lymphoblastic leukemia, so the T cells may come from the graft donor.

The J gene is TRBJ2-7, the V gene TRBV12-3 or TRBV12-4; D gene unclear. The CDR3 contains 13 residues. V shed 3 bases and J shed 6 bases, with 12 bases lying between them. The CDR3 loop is CASSFGGSGEQYF. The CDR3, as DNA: TGTGCCAGCAGTTTTGGTGGATCAGGCGAGCAGTACTTC.

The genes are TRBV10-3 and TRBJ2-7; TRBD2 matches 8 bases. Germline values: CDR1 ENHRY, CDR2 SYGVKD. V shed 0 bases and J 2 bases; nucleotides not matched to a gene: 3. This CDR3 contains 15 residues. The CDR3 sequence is CAISESTGGPYEQYF. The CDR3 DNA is TGTGCCATCAGTGAGTCAACGGGAGGGCCCTACGAGCAGTACTTC.

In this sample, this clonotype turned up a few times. This CDR3 reads CATSGGFEQYF. Written as DNA, the CDR3 is TGTGCCACCAGTGGGGGATTTGAGCAGTACTTC. The chain recombines TRBV24-1 with TRBJ2-7; no clear D gene. Germline CDR1 and CDR2: KGHDR and SFDVKD. This CDR3 contains 11 residues. V lost 5 bases, J lost 7 bases, and 8 bases lay in between.

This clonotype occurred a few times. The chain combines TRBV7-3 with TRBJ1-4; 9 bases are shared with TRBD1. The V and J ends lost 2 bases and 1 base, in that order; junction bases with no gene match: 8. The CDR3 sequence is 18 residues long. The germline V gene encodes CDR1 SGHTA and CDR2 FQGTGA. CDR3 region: CASSLGGQGLGTNEKLFF. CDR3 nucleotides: TGTGCCAGCAGCTTAGGGGGACAGGGACTTGGAACTAATGAAAAACTGTTTTTT.

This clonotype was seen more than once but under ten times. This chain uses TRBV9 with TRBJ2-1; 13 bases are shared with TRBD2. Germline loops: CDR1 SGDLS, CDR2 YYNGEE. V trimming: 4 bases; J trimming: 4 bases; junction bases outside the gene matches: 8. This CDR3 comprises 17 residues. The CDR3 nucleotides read TGTGCCAGCAGCCCGTGGACTAGCGGGAGAGGGTACAATGAGCAGTTCTTC. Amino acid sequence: CASSPWTSGRGYNEQFF.

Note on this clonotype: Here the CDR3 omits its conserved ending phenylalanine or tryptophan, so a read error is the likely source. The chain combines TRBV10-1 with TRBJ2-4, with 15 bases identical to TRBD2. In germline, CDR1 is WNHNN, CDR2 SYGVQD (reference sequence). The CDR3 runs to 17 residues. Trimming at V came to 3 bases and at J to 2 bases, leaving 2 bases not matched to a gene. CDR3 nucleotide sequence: TGCGCCAGCAGTGACGGACTAGCGGGAGGGCCCAAAAACATTCAGTACTTA. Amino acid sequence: CASSDGLAGGPKNIQYL.

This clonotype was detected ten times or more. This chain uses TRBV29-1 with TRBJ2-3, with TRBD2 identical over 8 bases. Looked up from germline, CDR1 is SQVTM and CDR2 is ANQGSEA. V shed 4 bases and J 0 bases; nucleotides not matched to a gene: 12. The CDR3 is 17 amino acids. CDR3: CSVVRLAGPSSTDTQYF. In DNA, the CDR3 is TGCAGCGTTGTAAGGCTAGCGGGCCCATCTAGCACAGATACGCAGTATTTT.

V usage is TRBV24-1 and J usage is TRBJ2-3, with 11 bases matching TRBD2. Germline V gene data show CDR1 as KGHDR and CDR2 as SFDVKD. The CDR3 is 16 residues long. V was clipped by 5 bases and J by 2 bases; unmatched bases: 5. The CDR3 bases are TGTGCCACCAGTGGCGGGACTAGCGGAATCACAGATACGCAGTATTTT. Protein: CATSGGTSGITDTQYF.

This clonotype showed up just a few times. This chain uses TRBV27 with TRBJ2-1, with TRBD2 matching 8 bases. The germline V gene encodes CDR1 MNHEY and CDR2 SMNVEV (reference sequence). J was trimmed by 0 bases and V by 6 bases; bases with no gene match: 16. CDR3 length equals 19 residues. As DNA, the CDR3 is TGTGCCAGCAGACATATGACGGGGGGGTATCCTAGCTCCTACAATGAGCAGTTCTTC. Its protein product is CASRHMTGGYPSSYNEQFF.

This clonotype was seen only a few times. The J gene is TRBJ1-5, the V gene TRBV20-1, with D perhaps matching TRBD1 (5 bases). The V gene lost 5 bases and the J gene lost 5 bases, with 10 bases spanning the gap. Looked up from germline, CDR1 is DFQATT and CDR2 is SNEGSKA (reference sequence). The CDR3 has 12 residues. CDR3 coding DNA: TGCAGTGCTGACGAAGGGGATCAGCCCCAGCATTTT. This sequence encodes CSADEGDQPQHF.

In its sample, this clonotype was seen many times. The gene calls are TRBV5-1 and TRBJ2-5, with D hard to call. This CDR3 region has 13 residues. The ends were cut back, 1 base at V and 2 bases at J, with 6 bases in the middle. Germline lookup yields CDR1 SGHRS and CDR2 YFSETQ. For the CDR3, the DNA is TGCGCCAGCAGCTTGTTGGGGCAAGAGACCCAGTACTTC. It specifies CASSLLGQETQYF. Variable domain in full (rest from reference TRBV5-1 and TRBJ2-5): KAGVTQTPRYLIKTRGQQVTLSCSPISGHRSVSWYQQTPGQGLQFLFEYFSETQRNKGNFPGRFSGRQFSNSRSEMNVSTLELGDSALYLCASSLLGQETQYFGPGTRLLVL.

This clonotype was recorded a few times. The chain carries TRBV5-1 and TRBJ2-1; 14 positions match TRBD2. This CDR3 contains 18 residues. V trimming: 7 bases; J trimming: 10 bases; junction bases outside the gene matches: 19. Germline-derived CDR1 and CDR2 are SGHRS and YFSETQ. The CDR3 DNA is TGCGCCAGCGAACTAGATAGAAAGGGACTAGCGGGAGTATACGAGCAGTTCTTC. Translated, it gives CASELDRKGLAGVYEQFF.

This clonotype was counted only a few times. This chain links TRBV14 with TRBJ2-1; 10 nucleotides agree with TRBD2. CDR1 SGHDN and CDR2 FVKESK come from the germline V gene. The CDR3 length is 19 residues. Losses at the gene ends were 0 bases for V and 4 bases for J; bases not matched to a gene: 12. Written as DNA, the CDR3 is TGTGCCAGCAGCCAAGAACCGACTAGCGGGCCCAGGGGGTACAATGAGCAGTTCTTC. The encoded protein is CASSQEPTSGPRGYNEQFF.

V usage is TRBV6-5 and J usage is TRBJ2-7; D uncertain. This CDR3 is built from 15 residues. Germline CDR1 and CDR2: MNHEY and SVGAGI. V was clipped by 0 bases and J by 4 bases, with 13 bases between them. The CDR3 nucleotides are TGTGCCAGCAGTTACTCCGGAGACGCGCGATACGAGCAGTACTTC. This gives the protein CASSYSGDARYEQYF.

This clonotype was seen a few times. The CDR3: CSAIKLAAYNEQFF. CDR3 nucleotide sequence: TGCAGTGCTATCAAACTAGCGGCCTACAATGAGCAGTTCTTC. The chain employs TRBV20-1 and TRBJ2-1; 8 nucleotides line up with TRBD2. CDR1 is DFQATT and CDR2 is SNEGSKA in the germline V gene (reference sequence). V lost 4 bases to trimming and J lost 2 bases; unmatched junction nucleotides: 4. CDR3 length: 14 residues.

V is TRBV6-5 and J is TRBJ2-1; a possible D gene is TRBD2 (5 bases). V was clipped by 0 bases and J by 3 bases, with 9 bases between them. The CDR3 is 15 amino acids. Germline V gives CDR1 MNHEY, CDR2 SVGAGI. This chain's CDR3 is CASSYSGMGYNEQFF. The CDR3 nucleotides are TGTGCCAGCAGTTACTCCGGGATGGGCTACAATGAGCAGTTCTTC.

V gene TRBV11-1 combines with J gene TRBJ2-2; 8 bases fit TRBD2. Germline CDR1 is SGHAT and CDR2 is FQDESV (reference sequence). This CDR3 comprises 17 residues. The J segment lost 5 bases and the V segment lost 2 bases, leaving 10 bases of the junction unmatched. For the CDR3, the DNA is TGTGCCAGCAGCTTAACCCAGCGGGAGTTCGGGACCGGGGAGCTGTTTTTT. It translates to CASSLTQREFGTGELFF.

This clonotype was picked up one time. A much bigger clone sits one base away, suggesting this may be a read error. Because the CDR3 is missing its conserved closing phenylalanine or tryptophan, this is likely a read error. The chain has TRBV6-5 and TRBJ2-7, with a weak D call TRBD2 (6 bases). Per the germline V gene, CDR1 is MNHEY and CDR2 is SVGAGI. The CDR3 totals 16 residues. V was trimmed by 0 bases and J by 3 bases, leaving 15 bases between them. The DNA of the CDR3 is TGTGCCAGCAGTTACTCGATTGCTAGCGACTTCTACGAGCAGTACTTG. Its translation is CASSYSIASDFYEQYL.

CDR3 coding DNA: TGTGCCAGCAGTTGGTTCCGGGGGATACCCTACGAGCAGTACTTC. This codes for CASSWFRGIPYEQYF. V gene TRBV5-8 combines with J gene TRBJ2-7; a possible D gene is TRBD2 (6 bases). The CDR3 spans 15 residues. Trimming shortened V by 5 bases and J by 2 bases, and 17 bases separated the two germline ends. Germline lookup yields CDR1 SGHTS and CDR2 YDEGEE.

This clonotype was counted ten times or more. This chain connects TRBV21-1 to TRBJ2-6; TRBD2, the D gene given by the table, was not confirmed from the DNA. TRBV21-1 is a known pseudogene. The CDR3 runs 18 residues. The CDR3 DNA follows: TGTGCCAGCAGCAAACCTCCAGGTGCCTTATCTGGGGCCAACGTCCTGACTTTC. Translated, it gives CASSKPPGALSGANVLTF.

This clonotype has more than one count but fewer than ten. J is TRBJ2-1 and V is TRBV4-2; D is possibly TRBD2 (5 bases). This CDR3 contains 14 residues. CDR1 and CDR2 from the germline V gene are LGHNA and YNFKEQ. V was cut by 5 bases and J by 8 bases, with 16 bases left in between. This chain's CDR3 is CASSIPGLGDEQFF. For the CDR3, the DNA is TGTGCCAGCAGCATCCCGGGCCTCGGGGATGAGCAGTTCTTC.

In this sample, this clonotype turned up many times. CDR3 nucleotide sequence: TGTGCCAGCAGTTTCGGGCGGAGGATCTACAATGAGCAGTTCTTC. Translating gives CASSFGRRIYNEQFF. V gene TRBV12-3 or TRBV12-4 combines with J gene TRBJ2-1; possibly TRBD2 for D (5 bases). The CDR3 is made up of 15 amino acids. V shed 3 bases and J shed 3 bases, with 12 bases lying between them.

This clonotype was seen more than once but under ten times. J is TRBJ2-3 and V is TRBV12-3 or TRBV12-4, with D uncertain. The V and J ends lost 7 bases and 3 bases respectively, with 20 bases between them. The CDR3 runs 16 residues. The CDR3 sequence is CASTLWGRSFTDTQYF. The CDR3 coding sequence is TGTGCCAGCACCCTCTGGGGAAGGTCATTTACAGATACGCAGTATTTT.

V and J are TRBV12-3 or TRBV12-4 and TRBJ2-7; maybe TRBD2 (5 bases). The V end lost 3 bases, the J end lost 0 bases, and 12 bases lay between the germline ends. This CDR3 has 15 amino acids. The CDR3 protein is CASSFEGLASYEQYF. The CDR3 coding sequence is TGTGCCAGCAGTTTCGAGGGCTTAGCCTCCTACGAGCAGTACTTC.

The CDR3 coding sequence is TGTGCCAGCAGCTTAGCGCAGGGGGGTGGAACCTACGAGCAGTACTTC. Translated: CASSLAQGGGTYEQYF. This chain joins TRBV11-2 and TRBJ2-7; TRBD1 is a possible D gene (7 bases). Germline assignment: CDR1 SGHAT and CDR2 FQNNGV. V was clipped by 1 base and J by 2 bases, with 15 bases between them. CDR3 length: 16 amino acids.